The clone carrying this T cell receptor beta chain was observed once. The germline V gene has CDR1 SGHNT and CDR2 YENEEA. The CDR3 is 13 amino acids. With 6 bases removed from V and 4 bases from J, the gap between germline ends came to 9 bases. As originally analysed: Amplifying reference gene primers gave estimates of nucleated cell counts. TCRdb's copy holds only in-frame clones and misses some; the assay was immunoSEQ multiplex PCR. That table supplies the V and J calls and clone size; D and trimming were determined from the DNA. In the table there are roughly 240,000 clones, 85% to 90% of which are singletons. This entry comes from a study of blood T cell repertoires in COVID-19. About the research overall: The United States, Italy and Spain supplied acute and convalescent COVID-19 samples. T cells, B-cell-depleted T cells, or PBMCs supplied cDNA or gDNA.

This chain uses TRBV11-3 with TRBJ1-4; D is possibly TRBD1 (5 bases). The source material was peripheral blood. The source of this sequence is a man aged 18 to 30 with active or convalescent COVID-19. Written as DNA, the CDR3 is TGTGCCAGCAGTCGACAGAATAATGAAAAACTGTTTTTT. Residues: CASSRQNNEKLFF.